Listed below are T cell receptor beta chains from one sample, sequenced in a study of spatial heterogeneity in lung cancer. Each CDR3 protein gets one entry after TCRdb re-called the 5' RACE reads with MiXCR. The table has roughly 100,000 distinct CDR3 sequences, roughly 8.7% seen once. This specimen was PBMCs, taken at surgery. The receptors stem from a male donor with early-stage non-small cell lung cancer. The CDR3 runs from the conserved cysteine through the conserved F or W. Fields, in order: V gene, J gene, CDR3 protein.

V gene: TRBV20-1
J gene: TRBJ2-1
CDR3 protein: CSAGIADEQFF

V gene: TRBV20-1
J gene: TRBJ2-7
CDR3 protein: CSAKKVTEPYEQYF

V gene: TRBV5-1
J gene: TRBJ2-3
CDR3 protein: CASSRGTGVSTDTQYF

V gene: TRBV10-3
J gene: TRBJ1-1
CDR3 protein: CAISESPGQILNTEAFF

V gene: TRBV5-4
J gene: TRBJ2-2
CDR3 protein: CASSQRLAGYRGTGELFF

V gene: TRBV20-1
J gene: TRBJ1-4
CDR3 protein: CSAREVRGRGNEKLFF

V gene: TRBV21-1
J gene: TRBJ1-1
CDR3 protein: CASSYRVGLKPRMNTEAFF

V gene: TRBV30
J gene: TRBJ2-7
CDR3 protein: CAWRRRRGALSEQYF

V gene: TRBV20-1
J gene: TRBJ1-3
CDR3 protein: CSARDRGGKSGNTIYF

V gene: TRBV25-1
J gene: TRBJ1-6
CDR3 protein: CASSVKLSSSPLHF

V gene: TRBV30
J gene: TRBJ1-1
CDR3 protein: CAWSSMTPNTEAFF

V gene: TRBV29-1
J gene: TRBJ1-1
CDR3 protein: CSVETGRGTEAFF

V gene: TRBV15
J gene: TRBJ1-5
CDR3 protein: CATSRFQGSNQPQHF

V gene: TRBV5-1
J gene: TRBJ1-1
CDR3 protein: CASSLAEGPHHTEAFF

V gene: TRBV7-2
J gene: TRBJ2-2
CDR3 protein: CASSFPNTGELFF

V gene: TRBV20-1
J gene: TRBJ1-4
CDR3 protein: CSAQDRGEKLFF

V gene: TRBV18
J gene: TRBJ2-7
CDR3 protein: CASSQGGAHHEQYF

V gene: TRBV6-1
J gene: TRBJ1-3
CDR3 protein: CASSQGAFSGNTIYF

V gene: TRBV18
J gene: TRBJ2-7
CDR3 protein: CASSPGSNYEQYF

V gene: TRBV5-1
J gene: TRBJ2-3
CDR3 protein: CASSLVQGGTDTQYF

V gene: TRBV3-1
J gene: TRBJ2-6
CDR3 protein: CASSQLPGRDTSGANVLTF

V gene: TRBV2
J gene: TRBJ1-2
CDR3 protein: CASREQGAGYGYTF

V gene: TRBV5-1
J gene: TRBJ1-2
CDR3 protein: CASSLVTGTANYGYTF

V gene: TRBV20-1
J gene: TRBJ2-7
CDR3 protein: CSARPTSSYEQYF

V gene: TRBV5-1
J gene: TRBJ2-3
CDR3 protein: CASSFGQPDTQYF

V gene: TRBV10-3
J gene: TRBJ2-3
CDR3 protein: CAIKGERETDTQYF

V gene: TRBV20-1
J gene: TRBJ1-6
CDR3 protein: CSARGGQGYNSPLHF

V gene: TRBV20-1
J gene: TRBJ2-3
CDR3 protein: CSARGPVPGLARTDTQYF

V gene: TRBV10-3
J gene: TRBJ2-5
CDR3 protein: CAISDSSGGETQYF

V gene: TRBV9
J gene: TRBJ2-5
CDR3 protein: CASSVDAGPGETQYF

V gene: TRBV27
J gene: TRBJ2-7
CDR3 protein: CASSSLLGVQRGHQSSYEQYF

V gene: TRBV9
J gene: TRBJ2-5
CDR3 protein: CASSPSAGRQETQYF

V gene: TRBV6-1
J gene: TRBJ2-1
CDR3 protein: CASSEATGVYNEQFF

V gene: TRBV7-9
J gene: TRBJ2-4
CDR3 protein: CASSATGNIQYF

V gene: TRBV9
J gene: TRBJ1-1
CDR3 protein: CASSVVGSNTEAFF

V gene: TRBV5-1
J gene: TRBJ2-7
CDR3 protein: CASSFGQSVGEQYF

V gene: TRBV12-3/TRBV12-4
J gene: TRBJ2-3
CDR3 protein: CASRGLAGETDTQYF

V gene: TRBV28
J gene: TRBJ2-3
CDR3 protein: CASLAGDLYTQYF

V gene: TRBV20-1
J gene: TRBJ2-5
CDR3 protein: CSAPDMGRQETQYF

V gene: TRBV6-2/TRBV6-3
J gene: TRBJ1-1
CDR3 protein: CASSSALRNTEAFF

V gene: TRBV20-1
J gene: TRBJ2-3
CDR3 protein: CSARDEDTQYF

V gene: TRBV7-2
J gene: TRBJ2-4
CDR3 protein: CASSPFEQGVKNIQYF

V gene: TRBV5-1
J gene: TRBJ1-6
CDR3 protein: CASSMEGNGNLHF

V gene: TRBV4-3
J gene: TRBJ1-2
CDR3 protein: CASSQSPGYGYTF

V gene: TRBV30
J gene: TRBJ2-3
CDR3 protein: CAWSPSGTKQYF

V gene: TRBV24-1
J gene: TRBJ1-5
CDR3 protein: CATGSGQDEVSNQPQHF

V gene: TRBV5-5
J gene: TRBJ2-2
CDR3 protein: CASSPQGYTGELFF

V gene: TRBV30
J gene: TRBJ2-7
CDR3 protein: CAWSAGPDYEQYF

V gene: TRBV2
J gene: TRBJ2-2
CDR3 protein: CASSGTAGSGGELFF

V gene: TRBV7-2
J gene: TRBJ2-1
CDR3 protein: CASSSRNEQFF

V gene: TRBV7-9
J gene: TRBJ2-5
CDR3 protein: CASSLQSLQETQYF

V gene: TRBV20-1
J gene: TRBJ2-1
CDR3 protein: CSARDWGSGTYNEQFF

V gene: TRBV5-1
J gene: TRBJ1-5
CDR3 protein: CASSTGPNQPQHF

V gene: TRBV10-3
J gene: TRBJ1-5
CDR3 protein: CAISEGQRDNQPQHF

V gene: TRBV20-1
J gene: TRBJ2-7
CDR3 protein: CSATRQGGLYEQYF

V gene: TRBV28
J gene: TRBJ1-2
CDR3 protein: CASSSDGRFYGYTF

V gene: TRBV3-1
J gene: TRBJ2-7
CDR3 protein: CASSQDVASWIYEQYF

V gene: TRBV28
J gene: TRBJ1-5
CDR3 protein: CASSLPGIRGRQPQHF

V gene: TRBV20-1
J gene: TRBJ2-1
CDR3 protein: CSPSSGTIYNEQFF

V gene: TRBV11-2
J gene: TRBJ2-1
CDR3 protein: CASSLALTSYNEQFF